This T cell receptor beta chain was obtained from a study of early T cells in non-severe SARS-CoV-2 infection. At the level of the study: Chains were not paired, and sequencing was done on bulk RNA from unsorted whole blood. Study-wide results and caveats: There was a bias toward anti-spike CD8 responses in VDJdb matching, which missed private and CD4 specificities.

A word on this clonotype: Its antigen is unidentified.

Attached unique molecular identifiers marked individual cDNA molecules. MiXCR, run by TCRdb on the 5' RACE reads, gives a single entry per CDR3 protein. Seen here are 30,000 to 35,000 distinct CDR3 sequences, around 4.4% observed once, and the top ten hold 9% to 13%. The CDR3 covers 14 residues. V was pared by 7 bases and J by 6 bases, with 7 bases of the junction left unmatched. Per germline, CDR1 LNHNV and CDR2 YYDKDF (reference sequence). Sequencing was carried out using whole blood. This clonotype was sampled from an adult who was a healthcare worker with PCR-confirmed SARS-CoV-2 infection or an uninfected control (not recorded which). The chain recombines TRBV15 with TRBJ1-3; 9 bases fit TRBD1. The DNA for the CDR3 is TGTGCCACCACCGCCTGGGACAGGGAAAACACCATATATTTT. It yields the protein CATTAWDRENTIYF.